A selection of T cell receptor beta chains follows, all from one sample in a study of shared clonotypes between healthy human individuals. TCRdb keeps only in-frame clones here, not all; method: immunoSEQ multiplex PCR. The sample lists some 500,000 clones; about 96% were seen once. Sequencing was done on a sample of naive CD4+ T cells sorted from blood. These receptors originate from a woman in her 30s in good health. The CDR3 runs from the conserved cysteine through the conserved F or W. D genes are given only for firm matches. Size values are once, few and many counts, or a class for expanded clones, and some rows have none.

CAISAISGNTIYF	TGTGCCATCAGCGCAATCTCTGGAAACACCATATATTTT	NA	TRBV10-3	TRBJ1-3	once
CASSLGQSNYGYTF	TGTGCCAGCAGTTTAGGGCAGTCTAACTATGGCTACACCTTC	NA	TRBV28	TRBJ1-2	once
CASSAGPHTDTQYF	TGTGCCAGCAGTGCGGGCCCCCACACAGATACGCAGTATTTT	NA	TRBV9	TRBJ2-3	NA
CASSLVAQETQYF	TGTGCCAGCAGCTTAGTAGCGCAAGAGACCCAGTACTTC	NA	TRBV7-9	TRBJ2-5	NA
CASHLDGSHYTF	TGTGCCAGCCATCTAGATGGCAGCCACTACACCTTC	NA	TRBV28	TRBJ1-2	NA
CASSPLGGNSYEQYF	TGTGCCAGCAGCCCCCTGGGCGGAAATTCCTACGAGCAGTACTTC	NA	TRBV9	TRBJ2-7	NA
CASSFTSSGLSSYEQYF	TGTGCCAGCAGTTTCACGTCTTCGGGTCTCAGCTCCTACGAGCAGTACTTC	NA	TRBV28	TRBJ2-7	NA
CASRCDAGCVTDTQYF	TGTGCCAGCCGGTGCGACGCCGGTTGTGTGACAGATACGCAGTATTTT	NA	TRBV25-1	TRBJ2-3	NA
CASSPRTSGRAKGEQYF	TGTGCCAGTAGTCCGAGGACTAGCGGGAGGGCTAAGGGCGAGCAGTACTTC	TRBD2	TRBV19	TRBJ2-7	NA
CASSLNTGGANTGELFF	TGTGCCAGCAGTCTAAATACAGGGGGGGCGAACACCGGGGAGCTGTTTTTT	NA	TRBV2	TRBJ2-2	NA
CASSRGMRGRRTGELFF	TGCGCCAGCAGCCGGGGTATGAGGGGGAGAAGGACCGGGGAGCTGTTTTTT	NA	TRBV5-1	TRBJ2-2	NA
CASSEALWGAEAFF	TGTGCCAGCAGTGAAGCGCTTTGGGGGGCTGAAGCTTTCTTT	NA	TRBV6-1	TRBJ1-1	NA
CASSIMGGSSEQYF	TGTGCCAGTAGTATCATGGGGGGATCCTCCGAGCAGTACTTC	NA	TRBV19	TRBJ2-7	NA
CASSRHEDISQAFF	TGTGCCAGCAGCCGACATGAGGACATATCCCAAGCTTTCTTT	NA	TRBV28	TRBJ1-1	NA
CAISEAGRGYEQYF	TGTGCCATCAGTGAAGCCGGGAGGGGATACGAGCAGTACTTC	TRBD2	TRBV10-3	TRBJ2-7	NA
CASSLDIGPDTQYF	TGTGCCAGCAGCTTAGACATAGGCCCAGATACGCAGTATTTT	NA	TRBV11-2	TRBJ2-3	NA
CASSWGGVYTEAFF	TGTGCCAGCAGCTGGGGGGGGGTTTACACTGAAGCTTTCTTT	NA	TRBV5-8	TRBJ1-1	NA
CTSSQDYSRKGPDGNTIYF	TGCACCAGCAGCCAAGATTATTCCAGGAAGGGCCCGGATGGAAACACCATATATTTT	NA	TRBV1	TRBJ1-3	NA
CASSEGGSGDQETQYF	TGTGCCAGCAGTGAAGGTGGTAGCGGAGATCAAGAGACCCAGTACTTC	NA	TRBV2	TRBJ2-5	NA
CASSPLGYEQYF	TGCGCCAGCAGCCCGCTCGGATACGAGCAGTACTTC	NA	TRBV5-1	TRBJ2-7	NA
CASRGRHPNQPQHF	TGTGCCAGCAGGGGAAGACACCCCAATCAGCCCCAGCATTTT	NA	TRBV2	TRBJ1-5	NA
CASSFLGSDTQYF	TGTGCCAGCAGTTTTCTGGGTTCAGATACGCAGTATTTT	NA	TRBV6-5	TRBJ2-3	NA
CASREDYNSPLHF	TGTGCCAGTAGGGAGGATTATAATTCACCCCTCCACTTT	NA	TRBV19	TRBJ1-6	NA
CASGARDKNYEQYF	TGTGCCAGCGGGGCCCGGGACAAGAACTACGAGCAGTACTTC	NA	TRBV27	TRBJ2-7	NA
CAWSRQGETQYF	TGTGCCTGGAGTCGGCAGGGTGAGACCCAGTACTTC	NA	TRBV30	TRBJ2-5	NA
CASFSAGWRYEQYF	TGTGCCAGCTTCTCGGCGGGATGGAGGTACGAGCAGTACTTC	NA	TRBV28	TRBJ2-7	NA
CASKGGFSGELFF	TGTGCCAGCAAAGGGGGCTTCTCCGGGGAGCTGTTTTTT	TRBD1	TRBV2	TRBJ2-2	NA
CASSRGTEAFF	TGTGCCAGCAGCCGGGGCACTGAAGCTTTCTTT	NA	TRBV6-5	TRBJ1-1	NA